A selection of T cell receptor beta chains follows, all from one sample in a study of blood T cell repertoires in COVID-19. Generated by immunoSEQ multiplex PCR, the TCRdb table keeps only in-frame clones and is missing some. This table holds about 200,000 clones, about three quarters found once. Input material: peripheral blood. These receptors originate from a woman aged 80 or older with active or convalescent COVID-19. CDR3s include the opening cysteine and the closing phenylalanine or tryptophan. The order of the fields is V gene, D gene, J gene, clone size, CDR3 length, CDR3 protein, CDR3 DNA. The D gene is left open where the match is weak. The size of a clone is reported for some rows only, either as once, few or many, or as a class for expanded clones.

V gene: TRBV19
D gene: NA
J gene: TRBJ1-2
clone size: NA
CDR3 length: 12
CDR3 protein: CASSIPRGGYTF
CDR3 DNA: TGTGCCAGTAGTATCCCCAGGGGCGGCTACACCTTC

V gene: TRBV5-5
D gene: TRBD1
J gene: TRBJ2-7
clone size: few
CDR3 length: 15
CDR3 protein: CASSLAGTGLLEQYF
CDR3 DNA: TGTGCCAGCAGCTTGGCCGGGACAGGTTTGCTCGAGCAGTACTTC

V gene: TRBV29-1
D gene: NA
J gene: TRBJ2-7
clone size: few
CDR3 length: 12
CDR3 protein: CSGAKGGSEQYF
CDR3 DNA: TGCAGCGGGGCGAAAGGAGGCTCCGAGCAGTACTTC

V gene: TRBV6-5
D gene: TRBD1
J gene: TRBJ2-3
clone size: NA
CDR3 length: 15
CDR3 protein: CASRMTGGSTDTQYF
CDR3 DNA: TGTGCCAGCAGGATGACAGGGGGCTCCACAGATACGCAGTATTTT

V gene: TRBV7-9
D gene: NA
J gene: TRBJ1-1
clone size: few
CDR3 length: 17
CDR3 protein: CASSLGVLRDRGTEAFF
CDR3 DNA: TGTGCCAGCAGCTTAGGTGTCCTCCGGGACCGGGGGACTGAAGCTTTCTTT

V gene: TRBV2
D gene: NA
J gene: TRBJ1-5
clone size: NA
CDR3 length: 15
CDR3 protein: CASSQTGYSNQPQHF
CDR3 DNA: TGTGCCAGCAGTCAAACAGGGTATAGCAATCAGCCCCAGCATTTT

V gene: TRBV2
D gene: TRBD1
J gene: TRBJ1-6
clone size: NA
CDR3 length: 16
CDR3 protein: CASSATWDRTNSPLHF
CDR3 DNA: TGTGCCAGCAGCGCTACTTGGGACAGAACTAATTCACCCCTCCACTTT

V gene: TRBV5-1
D gene: NA
J gene: TRBJ2-5
clone size: NA
CDR3 length: 13
CDR3 protein: CASSRGSLETQYF
CDR3 DNA: TGCGCCAGCAGCAGGGGTAGTTTGGAGACCCAGTACTTC

V gene: TRBV2
D gene: TRBD1
J gene: TRBJ2-6
clone size: NA
CDR3 length: 17
CDR3 protein: CASSGRDRGRGANVLTF
CDR3 DNA: TGTGCCAGCAGTGGCCGGGACAGGGGGCGCGGGGCCAACGTCCTGACTTTC

V gene: TRBV5-6
D gene: NA
J gene: TRBJ1-3
clone size: NA
CDR3 length: 19
CDR3 protein: CASSLAIQPEVLSGNTIYF
CDR3 DNA: TGTGCCAGCAGCTTGGCCATCCAGCCAGAGGTACTCTCTGGAAACACCATATATTTT

V gene: TRBV7-2
D gene: NA
J gene: TRBJ1-2
clone size: NA
CDR3 length: 15
CDR3 protein: CASSLRQGSLYGYTF
CDR3 DNA: TGTGCCAGCAGCTTACGGCAGGGAAGTCTCTATGGCTACACCTTC

V gene: TRBV4-3
D gene: TRBD1
J gene: TRBJ1-2
clone size: few
CDR3 length: 17
CDR3 protein: CASSQEPGQGLGYGYTF
CDR3 DNA: TGCGCCAGCAGCCAAGAACCTGGACAGGGTCTCGGCTATGGCTACACCTTC